These T cell receptor beta chains were read from a single sample in a study of blood T cell repertoires in COVID-19. Method: immunoSEQ multiplex PCR; TCRdb's copy keeps in-frame clones and lacks some. The sample records 20,000 to 25,000 clones, 75% to 90% being singletons. The sequenced material came from peripheral blood. The receptor source for this set is a human donor with acute or convalescent COVID-19. The donor label of this sample is uncertain. Each CDR3 is given with its conserved first and last residue. D genes are given only for firm matches. Clone size, where shown, is once, few, many, or a class for clones that have expanded.

CDR3 protein	CDR3 DNA	clone size	V gene	J gene	D gene
CARSCRGGVSVEQFF	TGTGCCAGAAGCTGTCGGGGGGGCGTCTCCGTTGAGCAGTTCTTC	NA	TRBV5-3	TRBJ2-1	TRBD2
CASSRGGEGADTQYF	TGCGCCAGCAGCCGTGGGGGGGAGGGCGCAGATACGCAGTATTTT	NA	TRBV4-3	TRBJ2-3	TRBD2
CASSPTDRGQGDEKLFF	TGTGCCAGTAGTCCTACGGACAGGGGCCAAGGGGATGAAAAACTGTTTTTT	NA	TRBV19	TRBJ1-4	TRBD1
CASSEYLGTALGTQYF	TGTGCCAGCAGTGAATATCTGGGGACAGCCTTAGGGACCCAGTACTTC	NA	TRBV25-1	TRBJ2-5	TRBD1
CATSRDRNQPQHF	TGTGCCACCAGCAGAGATCGTAATCAGCCCCAGCATTTT	NA	TRBV15	TRBJ1-5	NA
CASREGLSYNEQFF	TGTGCCAGCAGGGAGGGCCTGTCGTACAATGAGCAGTTCTTC	NA	TRBV6-5	TRBJ2-1	NA
CASSWGDRTNYGYTF	TGCGCCAGCAGCTGGGGGGACAGGACCAACTATGGCTACACCTTC	NA	TRBV5-1	TRBJ1-2	TRBD1
CSVNNNEQFF	TGCAGCGTTAACAATAATGAGCAGTTCTTC	NA	TRBV29-1	TRBJ2-1	NA
CASSEDGDSKNEKLFF	TGTGCCAGCAGTGAAGATGGGGACAGTAAAAATGAAAAACTGTTTTTT	NA	TRBV6-1	TRBJ1-4	TRBD1
CASSLATPTGELFF	TGTGCCAGCAGCTTAGCGACACCTACCGGGGAGCTGTTTTTT	NA	TRBV7-8	TRBJ2-2	NA
CASSVGPGTDTQYF	TGTGCCAGCAGCGTAGGTCCAGGCACAGATACGCAGTATTTT	once	TRBV9	TRBJ2-3	NA
CASSPRTGKVSKETQYF	TGTGCCAGCAGCCCACGGACAGGGAAAGTTAGCAAAGAGACCCAGTACTTC	NA	TRBV5-4	TRBJ2-5	TRBD1
CASIMPGASDQPQHF	TGTGCCAGTATAATGCCAGGGGCGTCGGATCAGCCCCAGCATTTT	NA	TRBV19	TRBJ1-5	NA
CASSFLGLAGDTQYF	TGTGCCAGCAGCTTTCTGGGACTAGCGGGAGATACGCAGTATTTT	NA	TRBV7-8	TRBJ2-3	TRBD2
CASSQDLIRGTEAFF	TGTGCCAGCAGCCAAGATCTTATAAGGGGAACTGAAGCTTTCTTT	NA	TRBV3-1/TRBV3-2	TRBJ1-1	NA
CSVGRETNNEQFF	TGCAGCGTTGGGCGGGAGACCAACAATGAGCAGTTCTTC	NA	TRBV29-1	TRBJ2-1	TRBD2
CASSPLEHSYEQYF	TGTGCCAGTAGTCCCCTAGAGCATTCCTACGAGCAGTACTTC	few	TRBV19	TRBJ2-7	NA
CATSRDQGSWDSNQPQHF	TGTGCCACCAGCAGAGATCAGGGTTCCTGGGATAGCAATCAGCCCCAGCATTTT	few	TRBV15	TRBJ1-5	NA
CASREGGGEGRTQYF	TGTGCCAGCAGGGAAGGAGGAGGGGAAGGAAGGACCCAGTACTTC	NA	TRBV2	TRBJ2-5	NA
CASSKTPRRHTEAFF	TGTGCCAGCAGCAAAACACCCAGGCGTCACACTGAAGCTTTCTTT	NA	TRBV21-1	TRBJ1-1	NA
CASSSGQAASTDTQYF	TGTGCCAGCAGCTCTGGACAGGCCGCTAGCACAGATACGCAGTATTTT	NA	TRBV5-4	TRBJ2-3	TRBD1
CASRRTGEDEKLFF	TGTGCCAGTAGAAGGACAGGGGAAGATGAAAAACTGTTTTTT	NA	TRBV6-5	TRBJ1-4	TRBD1
CASSSFVVAGKETQYF	TGTGCCAGCAGCTCCTTTGTGGTAGCGGGGAAAGAGACCCAGTACTTC	few	TRBV5-6	TRBJ2-5	TRBD2
CASSPRVFAEAFF	TGTGCCAGCAGCCCGAGGGTCTTTGCTGAAGCTTTCTTT	NA	TRBV7-9	TRBJ1-1	NA
CASSSPGQGAREQYF	TGTGCCAGCAGTTCCCCGGGACAGGGGGCTCGCGAGCAGTACTTC	NA	TRBV28	TRBJ2-7	TRBD1
CASRLNRDRAYEQFF	TGTGCAAGTCGCTTGAACCGGGACAGGGCGTATGAGCAGTTCTTC	NA	TRBV12-2	TRBJ2-1	NA
CASRTGLAEETQYF	TGCGCCAGTAGGACCGGACTAGCAGAAGAGACCCAGTACTTC	once	TRBV5-1	TRBJ2-5	TRBD2
CASSSGTEGLGVDF	TGTGCCAGCAGTTCCGGGACGGAGGGTCTTGGAGTGGACTTC	NA	TRBV6-2/TRBV6-3	TRBJ2-7	NA
CASSVTSGRGTDTQYF	TGTGCCAGCAGCGTAACTAGCGGGAGAGGCACAGATACGCAGTATTTT	NA	TRBV9	TRBJ2-3	TRBD2